These T cell receptor beta chains were read from a single sample in a study of cytomegalovirus exposure and HLA in healthy donors. Using immunoSEQ multiplex PCR, the repertoire was profiled, and TCRdb retains in-frame clones only, with some absent. The top ten clones hold about 2.4% of a sample with about 160,000 clones, around 80% of them seen once. The source material was PBMCs. The receptors were gathered from a male donor in good health and CMV-seronegative. The CDR3 runs from the conserved cysteine through the conserved F or W. The D gene is left open where the match is weak. Some rows have no size entry. The others give once, few or many, or a class for an expanded clone.

>TRBV7-3|TRBD1|TRBJ2-1|NA
CASRQTGGRGEQFF
TGTGCCAGCAGGCAGACAGGGGGCAGGGGTGAGCAGTTCTTC
>TRBV9|NA|TRBJ2-2|few
CASSVGGTGELFF
TGTGCCAGCAGCGTAGGAGGGACCGGGGAGCTGTTTTTT
>TRBV27|NA|TRBJ1-5|NA
CASSSYSNQPQHF
TGTGCCAGCAGTTCGTATAGCAATCAGCCCCAGCATTTT
>TRBV4-3|TRBD1|TRBJ2-3|NA
CASSQGDRGSDTQYF
TGCGCCAGCAGCCAAGGGGACAGGGGGTCGGATACGCAGTATTTT
>TRBV28|TRBD2|TRBJ2-2|NA
CASSTLGTSVGELFF
TGTGCCAGCAGTACACTCGGGACTAGCGTTGGGGAGCTGTTTTTT
>TRBV7-9|NA|TRBJ1-1|NA
CASSRILKLHLEVNTEAFF
TGTGCCAGCAGCCGGATACTGAAGCTACACTTGGAGGTAAACACTGAAGCTTTCTTT
>TRBV6-5|NA|TRBJ1-3|NA
CASSYSRHSSGNTIYF
TGTGCCAGCAGTTACTCGAGGCATAGCTCTGGAAACACCATATATTTT
>TRBV6-6|TRBD1|TRBJ1-5|NA
CASRGQGRDQPQHF
TGTGCCAGCAGAGGACAGGGACGGGATCAGCCCCAGCATTTT
>TRBV30|NA|TRBJ1-5|once
CAWSRTGNQPQHF
TGTGCCTGGAGCAGGACAGGCAATCAGCCCCAGCATTTT
>TRBV5-1|TRBD1|TRBJ2-1|NA
CASSDGTGPYNEQFF
TGCGCCAGCAGCGACGGGACAGGCCCCTACAATGAGCAGTTCTTC
>TRBV29-1|NA|TRBJ2-1|NA
CSVEGGRTYNEQFF
TGCAGCGTTGAAGGAGGGAGGACCTACAATGAGCAGTTCTTC